Listed below are T cell receptor beta chains from one sample, sequenced in a study of blood T cell repertoires in COVID-19. Sequencing used immunoSEQ multiplex PCR; TCRdb keeps in-frame clones, though not all of them. This table has about 370,000 clones, roughly nine tenths appearing once. Sequenced material: PBMCs or T cells enriched from blood (not recorded which). The receptors originated from a man younger than 35 who had recovered from COVID-19. The CDR3 runs from the conserved cysteine through the conserved F or W. The D gene is left open where the match is weak. Clone sizes are given selectively: once, few, many, or a class where the clone is expanded.

j_call v_call clone_size d_call cdr3_aa cdr3_nt
TRBJ1-4 TRBV9 NA NA CASSVGTGTNEKLFF TGTGCCAGCAGCGTAGGCACGGGAACTAATGAAAAACTGTTTTTT
TRBJ2-3 TRBV5-4 NA TRBD1 CASSTGQATTDTQYF TGTGCCAGCAGCACGGGACAGGCAACCACAGATACGCAGTATTTT
TRBJ1-4 TRBV12-3/TRBV12-4 NA NA CASSLVREKLFF TGTGCCAGCAGTTTAGTGCGAGAAAAACTGTTTTTT
TRBJ2-1 TRBV5-1 NA TRBD2 CASSLVPLAGGRYEQFF TGCGCCAGCAGCTTGGTCCCACTAGCGGGGGGGAGATATGAGCAGTTCTTC
TRBJ1-2 TRBV25-1 once NA CASSDNRVYGYTF TGTGCCAGCAGTGACAACAGGGTCTATGGCTACACCTTC
TRBJ2-3 TRBV5-1 NA TRBD2 CASSLFPTSGSTDTQYF TGCGCCAGCAGCTTGTTCCCGACTAGCGGGAGTACAGATACGCAGTATTTT
TRBJ1-1 TRBV28 NA NA CASSLFDVGGAFF TGTGCCAGCAGTTTATTTGATGTAGGGGGAGCTTTCTTT
TRBJ1-6 TRBV6-5 once TRBD1 CASQGQVGNSPLHF TGTGCCAGCCAAGGACAGGTGGGAAATTCACCCCTCCACTTT
TRBJ2-7 TRBV18 NA NA CASSPQGGGFSEQYF TGTGCCAGCTCACCTCAGGGGGGTGGTTTCTCCGAGCAGTACTTC
TRBJ1-2 TRBV28 NA TRBD1 CASTDRVSYTF TGTGCCAGCACTGACAGGGTGAGCTACACCTTC
TRBJ2-3 TRBV14 NA TRBD1 CASSETGGAADTQYF TGTGCCAGCAGCGAGACAGGGGGCGCGGCAGATACGCAGTATTTT
TRBJ1-1 TRBV7-2 NA NA CASSLENFRNTEAFF TGTGCCAGCAGCTTAGAAAATTTTCGGAACACTGAAGCTTTCTTT
TRBJ1-1 TRBV18 NA NA CASSPTQGTEAFF TGTGCCAGCTCACCTACACAGGGAACTGAAGCTTTCTTT
TRBJ1-3 TRBV5-4 NA NA CASAGLSSSGNTIYF TGTGCCAGCGCCGGACTGTCGAGCTCTGGAAACACCATATATTTT
TRBJ2-7 TRBV15 NA NA CATSRDRGGITYEQYF TGTGCCACCAGCAGAGATAGGGGGGGGATCACCTACGAGCAGTACTTC
TRBJ1-6 TRBV12-3/TRBV12-4 once NA CASQGAYNSPLHF TGTGCCAGCCAAGGGGCCTATAATTCACCCCTCCACTTT
TRBJ2-2 TRBV6-2/TRBV6-3 NA NA CASSYLPVGELFF TGTGCCAGCAGTTACCTCCCCGTCGGGGAGCTGTTTTTT
TRBJ1-5 TRBV6-5 NA NA CASRRRGQPQHF TGTGCCAGCAGAAGAAGGGGACAGCCCCAGCATTTT
TRBJ1-6 TRBV7-8 NA NA CASSAGDNSPLHF TGTGCCAGCAGCGCAGGGGATAATTCACCCCTCCACTTT
TRBJ2-7 TRBV12-1 NA NA CASSQPGLADYEQYF TGTGCCAGCAGCCAGCCGGGACTAGCAGACTACGAGCAGTACTTC
TRBJ2-1 TRBV27 NA TRBD1 CASSPYPGTATNEQFF TGTGCCAGCAGTCCTTACCCGGGGACAGCTACCAATGAGCAGTTCTTC
TRBJ2-2 TRBV6-6 NA TRBD2 CASSYSGGARGELFF TGTGCCAGCAGTTACTCGGGAGGGGCACGCGGGGAGCTGTTTTTT
TRBJ2-1 TRBV5-1 NA TRBD2 CASSLELAGGSRIFNEQFF TGCGCCAGCAGCTTGGAACTAGCGGGGGGGAGTAGGATTTTTAATGAGCAGTTCTTC
TRBJ2-7 TRBV5-1 NA NA CASSKDNSYEQYF TGCGCCAGCAGCAAAGACAACTCCTACGAGCAGTACTTC
TRBJ1-2 TRBV6-5 NA TRBD1 CASSFRAGGGGYTF TGTGCCAGCAGTTTCAGGGCAGGGGGCGGCGGCTACACCTTC
TRBJ1-6 TRBV4-1 NA NA CASSQGLQGYYNSPLHF TGCGCCAGCAGCCAAGGTTTGCAGGGTTACTATAATTCACCCCTCCACTTT
TRBJ1-2 TRBV6-5 NA TRBD1 CASSYDRANYGYTF TGTGCCAGCAGTTACGACAGGGCTAACTATGGCTACACCTTC
TRBJ1-4 TRBV5-1 NA TRBD1 CASSSDGQGGEKLFF TGCGCCAGCAGCTCCGACGGACAGGGTGGCGAAAAACTGTTTTTT
TRBJ2-7 TRBV19 NA TRBD1 CASQRGQGAYEQYF TGTGCCAGTCAAAGGGGACAGGGGGCATACGAGCAGTACTTC
TRBJ1-3 TRBV7-9 NA NA CASSFLGSENTIYF TGTGCCAGCAGCTTTCTGGGGAGTGAAAACACCATATATTTT
TRBJ2-7 TRBV4-1 NA NA CASSQDIGYEQYF TGCGCCAGCAGCCAGGATATCGGGTACGAGCAGTACTTC
TRBJ2-2 TRBV5-1 NA TRBD1 CASGRQGDTGELFF TGCGCCAGCGGCCGACAGGGGGATACCGGGGAGCTGTTTTTT
TRBJ2-2 TRBV28 NA TRBD1 CASSLDRQGNTGELFF TGTGCCAGCAGTCTAGACCGACAGGGGAACACCGGGGAGCTGTTTTTT
TRBJ2-1 TRBV24-1 once NA CATSDPGRETEQFF TGTGCCACCAGTGACCCCGGACGGGAGACTGAGCAGTTCTTC
TRBJ2-1 TRBV25-1 NA TRBD2 CASSETTSGGYNEQFF TGTGCCAGCAGCGAAACTACTAGCGGGGGCTACAATGAGCAGTTCTTC
TRBJ1-3 TRBV6-5 NA NA CASSYSPGAGNTIYF TGTGCCAGCAGTTACTCTCCCGGGGCTGGAAACACCATATATTTT
TRBJ1-3 TRBV28 NA NA CASSPAGADAGNTIYF TGTGCCAGCAGTCCCGCGGGGGCCGATGCTGGAAACACCATATATTTT
TRBJ2-2 TRBV7-3 NA NA CASSLAEDTGELFF TGTGCCAGCAGCTTAGCGGAAGACACCGGGGAGCTGTTTTTT
TRBJ1-5 TRBV28 NA TRBD1 CASSLEGGVGQPQHF TGTGCCAGCAGTTTAGAAGGGGGCGTAGGTCAGCCCCAGCATTTT
TRBJ1-6 TRBV2 NA NA CASRPGRNSPLHF TGTGCCAGCAGACCAGGGAGGAATTCACCCCTCCACTTT
TRBJ1-4 TRBV30 few TRBD1 CAWSVRGTGNEKLFF TGTGCCTGGAGTGTACGTGGGACAGGGAATGAAAAACTGTTTTTT
TRBJ1-2 TRBV15 NA NA CATSRALEGDGYTF TGTGCCACCAGCAGAGCCCTTGAGGGGGACGGCTACACCTTC
TRBJ1-5 TRBV5-8 NA NA CASSLARVNQPQHF TGTGCCAGCAGCTTGGCCAGGGTCAATCAGCCCCAGCATTTT
TRBJ2-1 TRBV18 NA NA CASSPPGTYNEQFF TGTGCCAGCTCACCACCTGGGACTTACAATGAGCAGTTCTTC
TRBJ2-6 TRBV4-2 once TRBD1 CASSQELGQRHSGANVLTF TGTGCCAGCAGCCAAGAGTTGGGACAGAGACACTCTGGGGCCAACGTCCTGACTTTC
TRBJ1-2 TRBV14 few NA CASSEASNYGYTF TGTGCCAGCAGCGAAGCATCTAACTATGGCTACACCTTC
TRBJ1-3 TRBV9 NA TRBD1 CASSVAPLDRVSGNTIYF TGTGCCAGCAGCGTAGCCCCACTAGACAGGGTCTCTGGAAACACCATATATTTT
TRBJ2-1 TRBV11-2 NA TRBD2 CASSSGGRGEEQFF TGTGCCAGCAGCTCGGGGGGGCGAGGTGAGGAGCAGTTCTTC